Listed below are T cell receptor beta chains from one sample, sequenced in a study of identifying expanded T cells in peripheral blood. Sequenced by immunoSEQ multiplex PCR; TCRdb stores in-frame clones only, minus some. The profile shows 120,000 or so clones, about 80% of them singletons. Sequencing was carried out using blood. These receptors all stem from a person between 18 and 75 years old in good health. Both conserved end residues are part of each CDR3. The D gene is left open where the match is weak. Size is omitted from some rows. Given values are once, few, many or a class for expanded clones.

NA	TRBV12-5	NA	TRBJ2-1	TGTGCTAGTGGTTGGGGACTTCCACTACAACCAACTAGGGCGCAGTTCTTC	CASGWGLPLQPTRAQFF
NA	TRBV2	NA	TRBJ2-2	TGTGCCAGCAGTGGCCTGACAGCCAACACCGGGGAGCTGTTTTTT	CASSGLTANTGELFF
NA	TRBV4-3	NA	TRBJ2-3	TGCGCCAGCAGCCAAGATTGGACCCCGTGGCCAGATACGCAGTATTTT	CASSQDWTPWPDTQYF
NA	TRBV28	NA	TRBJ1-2	TGTGCCAGCAGTTTCCGGGGTGTCAACTATGGCTACACCTTC	CASSFRGVNYGYTF
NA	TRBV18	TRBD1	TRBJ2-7	TGTGCCAGCTCACCCGCCCCGGGACAGCAATTAGAGCAGTACTTC	CASSPAPGQQLEQYF
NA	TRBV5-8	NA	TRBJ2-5	TGTGCCAGCAGCCCCATGGGGAAAACTCAGGGAGAGACCCAGTACTTC	CASSPMGKTQGETQYF
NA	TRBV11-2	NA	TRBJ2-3	TGTGCCAGCAGCCTTCCGCTGGGGGCGGGGGCCGCGGATACGCAGTATTTT	CASSLPLGAGAADTQYF
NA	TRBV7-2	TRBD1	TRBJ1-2	TGTGCCAGCAGGTTACAGGGGACCCGAACGTTCGGGAACTATGGCTACACCTTC	CASRLQGTRTFGNYGYTF
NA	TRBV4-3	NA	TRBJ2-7	TGCGCCAGCAGCCAAGATTGGCCGGGATACTACGAGCAGTACTTC	CASSQDWPGYYEQYF
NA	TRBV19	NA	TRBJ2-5	TGTGCCAGTAGTACCGGGCCCCAAGGGACCCAGTACTTC	CASSTGPQGTQYF
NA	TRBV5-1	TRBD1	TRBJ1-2	TGCGCCAGCAGCTTGGCCGGGACAGGGGGGATCTATGGCTACACCTTC	CASSLAGTGGIYGYTF
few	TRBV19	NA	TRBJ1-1	TGTGCCAGTAGTATGTGGGGCGGGATCACTGAAGCTTTCTTT	CASSMWGGITEAFF
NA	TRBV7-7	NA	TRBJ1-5	TGTGCCAGCAGCAGGCTATGGGGTAGTAAAACGTTTTGCAATCAGCCCCAGCATTTT	CASSRLWGSKTFCNQPQHF
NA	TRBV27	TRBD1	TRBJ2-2	TGTGCCAGCAGACCGGGACAGAGCTCGAACACCGGGGAGCTGTTTTTT	CASRPGQSSNTGELFF
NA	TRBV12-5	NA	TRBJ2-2	TGTGCTAGTGGCTTCGCAGGTGAAAGTATTGCCGGGGAGCTGTTTTTT	CASGFAGESIAGELFF
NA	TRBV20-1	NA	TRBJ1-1	TGCAGTGCTAGACCTTTCTCTGAAGCTTTCTTT	CSARPFSEAFF
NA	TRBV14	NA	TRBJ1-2	TGTGCCAGCAGCCAAGACCTCGACAATTATGGCTACACCTTC	CASSQDLDNYGYTF
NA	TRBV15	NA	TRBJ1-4	TGTGCCACGGAGAGGGCAGGGGAAAGTCGGGGTGAAAAACTGTTTTTT	CATERAGESRGEKLFF
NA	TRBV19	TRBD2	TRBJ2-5	TGTGCCAGTACGCCCGGGGGGGGTTCCCAAGAGACCCAGTACTTC	CASTPGGGSQETQYF
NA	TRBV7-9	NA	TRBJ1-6	TGTGCCAGCAGCTCAACTACAGGGATCCCCTATAATTCACCCCTCCACTTT	CASSSTTGIPYNSPLHF
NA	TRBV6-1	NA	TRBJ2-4	TGTGCCAGCAGTGGGGCAGGGTTAGCCAAAAACATTCAGTACTTC	CASSGAGLAKNIQYF
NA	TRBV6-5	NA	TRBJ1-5	TGTGCCAGCCGACGGAACAGGGGCAATCAGCCCCAGCATTTT	CASRRNRGNQPQHF
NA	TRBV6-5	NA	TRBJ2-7	TGTGCCAGCAGTTACTCATCGGTTGGCAGATCCTACGAGCAGTACTTC	CASSYSSVGRSYEQYF
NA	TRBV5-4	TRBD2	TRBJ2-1	TGTGCCAGCAGCCCTGGGACTAGCTCCTACAATGAGCAGTTCTTC	CASSPGTSSYNEQFF